The 18 T cell receptor beta chains below all came from one sample that was sequenced in a study of OX40 agonist ivuxolimab in advanced cancers. Clones were read by immunoSEQ multiplex PCR, and TCRdb kept only the in-frame ones, dropping some. The sample includes tens of thousands of clones, more than 65% seen only once; the top ten take about 4.1%. The sample here was CD4+ or CD8+ T cells sorted from blood, taken in a trial of the OX40 agonist ivuxolimab. Receptors were obtained from an adult with an advanced solid tumor such as melanoma, head and neck, liver or kidney cancer.

This chain connects TRBV7-9 to TRBJ1-2, with D possibly TRBD1 on 5 matching bases. CDR1 and CDR2 from the germline V gene are SEHNR and FQNEAQ (reference sequence). The CDR3 sequence is 14 residues long. V was pared by 5 bases and J by 8 bases, with 18 bases between. The CDR3 spells CASSIPGPRAGYTF. DNA for the CDR3: TGTGCCAGCAGCATTCCGGGACCCCGAGCAGGCTACACCTTC.

This chain links TRBV6-6 with TRBJ2-7; TRBD1 aligns across 7 bases. The CDR3 totals 14 residues. Germline V gives CDR1 MNHNY, CDR2 SVGAGI (reference sequence). The J segment lost 3 bases and the V segment lost 3 bases, leaving 5 bases of the junction unmatched. CDR3 bases: TGTGCCAGCAGTTATGTGGGACAGAACTACGAGCAGTACTTC. Encoded protein: CASSYVGQNYEQYF.

The chain is built from TRBV27 and TRBJ1-4, with 9 positions matching TRBD1. V lost 3 bases, J lost 5 bases, and 4 bases stayed unmatched. Germline V lookup: CDR1 MNHEY, CDR2 SMNVEV (reference sequence). This CDR3 has 15 residues. The CDR3 sequence: CASSFWGTGNEKLFF. DNA of the CDR3: TGTGCCAGCAGTTTCTGGGGGACAGGGAATGAAAAACTGTTTTTT.

The J gene is TRBJ2-5, the V gene TRBV7-8; D might be TRBD1 (6 bases). The CDR3 covers 15 residues. The V end was cut by 5 bases, the J end by 4 bases, with 17 bases between. Germline V CDR1 and CDR2: SGHVS, FQNEAQ. As DNA, the CDR3 is TGTGCCAGCAGCGCAGGGTCAGGGGAGTTAGAGACCCAGTACTTC. It encodes CASSAGSGELETQYF.

This chain's CDR3 is CASSVGTSGGENTQYF. The CDR3 DNA reads TGTGCCAGCAGCGTAGGGACTAGCGGGGGGGAAAATACGCAGTATTTT. The chain recombines TRBV9 with TRBJ2-3; TRBD2 aligns across 15 bases. The CDR3 runs 16 residues. V lost 0 bases to trimming and J lost 7 bases; unmatched junction nucleotides: 3. The germline V gene has CDR1 SGDLS and CDR2 YYNGEE.

This sequence joins TRBV7-9 and TRBJ1-3; D is ambiguous. The germline V gene encodes CDR1 SEHNR and CDR2 FQNEAQ (reference sequence). This CDR3 contains 15 residues. V dropped 0 bases and J dropped 0 bases, with 6 bases sitting between them. This CDR3 is CASSLAGPSGNTIYF. The CDR3 DNA follows: TGTGCCAGCAGCTTAGCGGGCCCCTCTGGAAACACCATATATTTT.

The J gene is TRBJ1-1, the V gene TRBV5-5, with D tentatively TRBD1 (5 bases). The CDR3 runs 14 residues. The germline V gene encodes CDR1 SGHKS and CDR2 YYEKEE (reference sequence). Trimming left V 0 bases short and J 0 bases short, with 6 bases between. The CDR3 is CASSLGGMNTEAFF. The CDR3 DNA sequence: TGTGCCAGCAGCTTGGGGGGCATGAACACTGAAGCTTTCTTT.

The rearrangement links TRBV7-2 to TRBJ2-3; unclear D gene. This CDR3 has 13 residues. The germline V and J ends were trimmed by 2 bases and 5 bases, with 8 bases remaining between them. Germline V gene lookup returns CDR1 SGHTA and CDR2 FQGNSA. The CDR3 is CASSLTGLDTQYF. CDR3 coding DNA: TGTGCCAGCAGCTTAACCGGGCTAGATACGCAGTATTTT.

The chain carries TRBV28 and TRBJ2-1; 7 bases are a match to TRBD2. Losses at the gene ends were 9 bases for V and 2 bases for J; bases not matched to a gene: 7. Germline loops: CDR1 MDHEN, CDR2 SYDVKM. This CDR3 has 14 residues. CDR3 DNA sequence: TGTGCCAGTCCCCCTCGGGGGGCCTACAATGAGCAGTTCTTC. It translates to CASPPRGAYNEQFF.

The genes are TRBV2 and TRBJ2-7; the D gene is possibly TRBD1 (6 bases). The ends were cut back, 8 bases at V and 7 bases at J, with 15 bases in the middle. Looked up from germline, CDR1 is SNHLY and CDR2 is FYNNEI. There are 12 residues in the CDR3. CDR3 in amino acids: CASRRTELEQYF. CDR3 sequence (DNA): TGTGCCAGCCGCAGGACAGAATTAGAGCAGTACTTC.

The sample holds one count of this clone. This chain uses TRBV7-9 with TRBJ1-1, with a weak D call TRBD1 (5 bases). CDR3 length: 18 amino acids. V was cut by 5 bases and J by 0 bases, with 22 bases left in between. Germline V gives CDR1 SEHNR, CDR2 FQNEAQ (reference sequence). CDR3 sequence: CASSVWDGAWGMNTEAFF. The CDR3 DNA is TGTGCCAGCAGCGTCTGGGACGGAGCCTGGGGGATGAACACTGAAGCTTTCTTT.

This chain joins TRBV5-1 and TRBJ2-5; D is possibly TRBD2 (7 bases). V was trimmed by 0 bases and J by 4 bases, leaving 13 bases between them. The CDR3 is 15 amino acids. The germline V gene encodes CDR1 SGHRS and CDR2 YFSETQ. This chain's CDR3 is CASSLAPGEGETQYF. The CDR3, as DNA: TGCGCCAGCAGCTTGGCCCCAGGGGAGGGAGAGACCCAGTACTTC.

This CDR3 reads CASAVYNGMYNSPLHF. As DNA, the CDR3 is TGTGCCAGCGCGGTATACAACGGGATGTATAATTCACCCCTCCACTTT. The chain has TRBV14 and TRBJ1-6, with D hard to call. V was shortened by 8 bases and J by 4 bases, with 18 bases between the two germline ends. The CDR3 runs to 16 residues. Germline CDR1 SGHDN, CDR2 FVKESK. The entire variable domain, with the rest obtained from reference TRBV14 and TRBJ1-6, is as follows: EAGVTQFPSHSVIEKGQTVTLRCDPISGHDNLYWYRRVMGKEIKFLLHFVKESKQDESGMPNNRFLAERTGGTYSTLKVQPAELEDSGVYFCASAVYNGMYNSPLHFGNGTRLTVT.

V usage is TRBV28 and J usage is TRBJ1-4; D call uncertain. Trimming removed 1 base at V and 3 bases at J, with 9 bases between. CDR3 length equals 15 residues. Germline assignment: CDR1 MDHEN and CDR2 SYDVKM. The DNA of the CDR3 is TGTGCCAGCAGTTTATTGGGGTTTGCTAATGAAAAACTGTTTTTT. Translation gives CASSLLGFANEKLFF.

The V and J genes are TRBV6-4 and TRBJ1-2, with 8 bases identical to TRBD1. This CDR3 region has 16 residues. Germline-derived CDR1 and CDR2 are MRHNA and SNTAGT. V lost 6 bases, J lost 8 bases, and 17 bases stayed unmatched. The CDR3 is CASSETGAHRWSGYTF. In DNA, the CDR3 is TGTGCCAGCAGCGAGACAGGGGCCCACCGTTGGAGCGGCTACACCTTC.

V and J are TRBV19 and TRBJ1-4; tentative D call: TRBD1 (5 bases). The CDR3 spans 17 residues. CDR1 and CDR2 from the germline V gene are LNHDA and SQIVND (reference sequence). Trimming left V 5 bases short and J 7 bases short, with 23 bases between. CDR3 loop: CASSAGTVRVLGEKLFF. CDR3 bases: TGTGCCAGTAGTGCCGGGACGGTGAGGGTCTTAGGTGAAAAACTGTTTTTT.

This chain connects TRBV9 to TRBJ1-3, with D possibly TRBD1 on 6 matching bases. The CDR3 sequence is 15 residues long. The V gene lost 3 bases and the J gene lost 4 bases, with 14 bases spanning the gap. Germline V lookup: CDR1 SGDLS, CDR2 YYNGEE. The CDR3 loop reads CASSATQGTGNTIYF. CDR3 bases: TGTGCCAGCAGCGCCACACAGGGCACGGGAAACACCATATATTTT.

This chain connects TRBV4-2 to TRBJ2-1, with TRBD2 matching over 9 bases. The CDR3 is made up of 17 amino acids. V lost 0 bases to trimming and J lost 7 bases; unmatched junction nucleotides: 10. Per germline, CDR1 LGHNA and CDR2 YNFKEQ. CDR3 in DNA: TGTGCCAGCAGCCAAGAAGTAAGAGGCGGGGGGGCGAATGAGCAGTTCTTC. This translates into CASSQEVRGGGANEQFF.